The next 4 T cell receptor beta chains were all read from a single sample in a study of identical twins. MiXCR, applied by TCRdb to the 5' RACE reads, yields one record per CDR3 protein. The sample lists about 720,000 distinct CDR3 sequences, 8.6% occurring once. The same data also contributed to another study, on yellow fever vaccine responses in identical twins.

The sample was PBMCs. These receptors were obtained from a woman aged 18-29 years in good health.

This clonotype was recorded many times. V and J are TRBV20-1 and TRBJ2-7, with D perhaps TRBD1 or TRBD2 (5 bases each). Germline V CDR1 and CDR2: DFQATT, SNEGSKA (reference sequence). The CDR3 contains 13 residues. Trimming shortened V by 5 bases and J by 7 bases, and 18 bases separated the two germline ends. The CDR3 region has the DNA TGCAGTGCTGAAGGGACCGGGGTTGTGGAGCAGTACTTC. This codes for CSAEGTGVVEQYF.

The J gene is TRBJ1-2, the V gene TRBV20-1; D not certain. V lost 3 bases, J lost 0 bases, and 17 bases lay in between. The CDR3 spans 16 residues. Germline V gene data show CDR1 as DFQATT and CDR2 as SNEGSKA (reference sequence). CDR3 sequence (DNA): TGCAGTGCTAGTCTGGGAGGGCTCAAAGCTAACTATGGCTACACCTTC. Protein: CSASLGGLKANYGYTF.

The V and J genes are TRBV27 and TRBJ2-4; D is undetermined. V was cut by 6 bases and J by 0 bases, with 9 bases left in between. The germline V gene encodes CDR1 MNHEY and CDR2 SMNVEV (reference sequence). The CDR3 contains 14 residues. The CDR3 sequence: CASRPGIAKNIQYF. CDR3 nucleotide sequence: TGTGCCAGCAGGCCAGGCATAGCCAAAAACATTCAGTACTTC.

This clonotype was seen more than once but under ten times. The gene calls are TRBV7-2 and TRBJ2-5; a weak D match, TRBD2 (6 bases). Trimming pared 5 bases from V and 2 bases from J, leaving 15 bases between. The CDR3 is 15 amino acids. Germline CDR1 is SGHTA and CDR2 is FQGNSA. CDR3 nucleotide sequence: TGTGCCAGCAGCCGTCGAGCGGGCCGACAAGAGACCCAGTACTTC. It specifies CASSRRAGRQETQYF.